A single sample gave rise to the 8 T cell receptor beta chains below, sequenced in a study of shared clonotypes between healthy human individuals. TCRdb's copy holds only in-frame clones and misses some; the assay was immunoSEQ multiplex PCR. The profile shows 2 million to 2.5 million clones, approximately 95% of them singletons. Sample: naive CD4+ T cells sorted from blood. The subset is: CD45RA+ positively selected. Every receptor here comes from a man younger than 35 in good health.

The J gene is TRBJ1-2, the V gene TRBV5-4; 12 bases match TRBD1. Trimming removed 0 bases from V and 8 bases from J; junction bases left unmatched: 2. The CDR3 has 14 amino acids. The germline gives CDR1 SGHNT, CDR2 YYREEE (reference sequence). Here the CDR3 DNA reads TGTGCCAGCAGCTTGGCCGGGACAGGGGGCGGCTACACCTTC. Encoded protein: CASSLAGTGGGYTF. The complete variable domain, with remaining parts taken from reference TRBV5-4 and TRBJ1-2, reads ETGVTQSPTHLIKTRGQQVTLRCSSQSGHNTVSWYQQALGQGPQFIFQYYREEENGRGNFPPRFSGLQFPNYSSELNVNALELDDSALYLCASSLAGTGGGYTFGSGTRLTVV.

This sequence joins TRBV7-2 and TRBJ2-7, with D perhaps TRBD1 or TRBD2 (5 bases each). Germline CDR1 and CDR2: SGHTA and FQGNSA. The CDR3 has 15 amino acids. Deletions cut 4 bases from V and 4 bases from J, with 17 bases between. CDR3: CASSSAGRVGYEQYF. The CDR3 bases are TGTGCCAGCAGCTCCGCGGGCAGGGTAGGGTACGAGCAGTACTTC.

The chain has TRBV5-6 and TRBJ2-3; D unresolved. The CDR3 runs 12 residues. Trimming stripped 0 bases from V and 6 bases from J, with 5 bases between. Germline CDR1 reads SGHDT; CDR2 reads YYEEEE. Written as DNA, the CDR3 is TGTGCCAGCAGCTTGGTTCAGGATACGCAGTATTTT. Translated, it gives CASSLVQDTQYF.

The J gene is TRBJ2-3, the V gene TRBV6-5; a possible D gene is TRBD1 (6 bases). Per germline, CDR1 MNHEY and CDR2 SVGAGI. The CDR3 loop spans 14 amino acids. V dropped 7 bases and J dropped 4 bases, with 15 bases sitting between them. The CDR3, as DNA: TGTGCCAGCACTCGAGGGGGAAGGGCAGATACGCAGTATTTT. Its translation: CASTRGGRADTQYF.

The chain is built from TRBV19 and TRBJ2-2, with a weak D call TRBD1 (6 bases). Germline CDR1 LNHDA, CDR2 SQIVND (reference sequence). CDR3 size: 15 residues. Between the trimmed V and J ends, which lost 5 bases and 8 bases, there was a span of 18 bases. The CDR3 DNA follows: TGTGCCAGTAGTGTTCAGGGGTTAGCGTCAGGGGAGCTGTTTTTT. It translates to CASSVQGLASGELFF.

This chain links TRBV5-8 with TRBJ2-3; 7 bases are a match to TRBD2. The V gene's germline CDR1 is SGHTS and CDR2 YDEGEE. Losses at the gene ends were 2 bases for V and 4 bases for J; bases not matched to a gene: 13. This CDR3 spans 17 amino acids. CDR3 sequence: CASSFHGGSSSADTQYF. Written as DNA, the CDR3 is TGTGCCAGCAGCTTCCATGGCGGGAGTTCCAGCGCAGATACGCAGTATTTT.

The genes are TRBV27 and TRBJ2-7, with TRBD2 matching 9 bases. Germline assignment: CDR1 MNHEY and CDR2 SMNVEV (reference sequence). This CDR3 comprises 17 residues. V trimming: 5 bases; J trimming: 6 bases; junction bases outside the gene matches: 17. The CDR3 DNA is TGTGCCAGCAGTCCCGCCGGGGAGGCGGGAGGGCGAGTCGAGCAGTACTTC. It codes for CASSPAGEAGGRVEQYF.

V and J are TRBV25-1 and TRBJ1-3; the D is unclear. The CDR3 contains 16 residues. CDR1 is MGHDK, CDR2 SYGVNS, per germline. V lost 2 bases to trimming and J lost 0 bases, with 11 bases between them. CDR3 sequence reads: CASSELSISSGNTIYF. The CDR3 coding sequence is TGTGCCAGCAGTGAACTCTCGATCAGCTCTGGAAACACCATATATTTT.